These 14 T cell receptor beta chains share one sample of origin, sequenced in a study of blood T cell repertoires in COVID-19. This table comes from immunoSEQ multiplex PCR, and its TCRdb copy is limited to in-frame clones, with some not included. The sample gives about 170,000 clones, about 83% of which show up once; 7.5% to 9.5% is in the top ten. Sequencing input: peripheral blood. These receptors all stem from a middle-aged man who had recovered from COVID-19.

This chain joins TRBV27 and TRBJ1-5; D perhaps matches TRBD1 (5 bases). The V gene lost 7 bases and the J gene lost 7 bases, with 14 bases spanning the gap. The germline V gene has CDR1 MNHEY and CDR2 SMNVEV (reference sequence). This CDR3 region has 13 residues. CDR3 sequence reads: CASTTTVGQPQHF. For the CDR3, the DNA is TGTGCCAGCACTACGACAGTCGGCCAGCCCCAGCATTTT.

The chain recombines TRBV2 with TRBJ1-1; no definite D call. The CDR3 runs 14 residues. With 4 bases removed from V and 0 bases from J, the gap between germline ends came to 9 bases. Germline V lookup: CDR1 SNHLY, CDR2 FYNNEI. CDR3 coding DNA: TGTGCCAGCAGTGGAGTTTACCTGAACACTGAAGCTTTCTTT. Its protein is CASSGVYLNTEAFF.

The chain has TRBV10-3 and TRBJ2-1; perhaps TRBD1 as D (6 bases). Germline loops: CDR1 ENHRY, CDR2 SYGVKD. The CDR3 extends over 15 amino acids. Trimming pared 0 bases from V and 3 bases from J, leaving 9 bases between. CDR3 protein: CAISESRDIYNEQFF. CDR3 nucleotides: TGTGCCATCAGTGAGTCCCGGGACATCTACAATGAGCAGTTCTTC.

The chain is built from TRBV30 and TRBJ1-2, with a tentative D call TRBD1 (6 bases). Germline CDR1 reads GTSNPN; CDR2 reads SVGIG (reference sequence). This CDR3 has 11 amino acids. The V end was cut by 2 bases, the J end by 7 bases, with 8 bases between. The CDR3 DNA follows: TGTGCCTGGAGTCAGGGGTTTGGCTACACCTTC. As protein: CAWSQGFGYTF.

V and J are TRBV19 and TRBJ1-4; 7 nucleotides agree with TRBD1. Looked up from germline, CDR1 is LNHDA and CDR2 is SQIVND (reference sequence). The CDR3 length is 13 residues. V trimming: 9 bases; J trimming: 4 bases; junction bases outside the gene matches: 5. CDR3 DNA sequence: TGTGCCAGCTCAGGGGGTTATAATGAAAAACTGTTTTTT. Residues: CASSGGYNEKLFF.

The chain links TRBV4-1 to TRBJ2-3; TRBD2 matches at 9 bases. After removal of 5 bases from V and 11 bases from J, the junction contained 5 bases not matched to a gene. The CDR3 runs to 12 residues. Germline CDR1 reads MGHRA; CDR2 reads YSYEKL. CDR3 DNA: TGCGCCAGCAGCGGCGGGGGGGTCAGGCAGTATTTT. Translation: CASSGGGVRQYF.

This clone was counted once. The chain is built from TRBV7-2 and TRBJ2-3, with 8 bases fitting TRBD1. Trimming took 0 bases from V and 5 from J; bases not matched to a gene: 7. The CDR3 is 16 amino acids. Germline assignment: CDR1 SGHTA and CDR2 FQGNSA. The CDR3 here is CASSLARAGGLDTQYF. The CDR3 DNA sequence: TGTGCCAGCAGCTTAGCGAGGGCAGGGGGCCTAGATACGCAGTATTTT.

In this sample, this clone turned up a few times. The CDR3 sequence: CASSLAGDRGYEQYF. CDR3 DNA: TGTGCCAGCAGCTTAGCAGGGGACAGGGGCTACGAGCAGTACTTC. The chain joins TRBV13 to TRBJ2-7; 10 bases are a match to TRBD1. The CDR3 runs to 15 residues. The V and J ends lost 1 base and 3 bases, in that order; junction bases with no gene match: 3. Germline values: CDR1 PRHDT, CDR2 FYEKMQ (reference sequence).

The chain carries TRBV19 and TRBJ2-7; TRBD2 aligns across 8 bases. Trimming took 3 bases from V and 3 from J; bases not matched to a gene: 7. This CDR3 contains 15 residues. CDR1 is LNHDA and CDR2 is SQIVND in the germline V gene (reference sequence). The CDR3 reads CASSIIAGLSYEQYF. The CDR3 nucleotides read TGTGCCAGTAGTATCATAGCGGGATTGAGCTACGAGCAGTACTTC.

The genes are TRBV4-1 and TRBJ2-7; weak D call: TRBD1 (6 bases). Per the germline V gene, CDR1 is MGHRA and CDR2 is YSYEKL. CDR3 length: 14 amino acids. The ends were cut back, 3 bases at V and 2 bases at J, with 11 bases in the middle. The CDR3 loop reads CASSHLDSPYEQYF. CDR3 in DNA: TGCGCCAGCAGCCACCTGGACAGCCCCTACGAGCAGTACTTC.

The chain carries TRBV7-2 and TRBJ1-3; 7 bases agree with TRBD1. V lost 4 bases and J lost 6; bases outside the gene matches: 6. This CDR3 is 14 amino acids long. The germline CDR1 and CDR2 sequences are SGHTA and FQGNSA. The CDR3 coding sequence is TGTGCCAGCAGCTACCTGACAGGGACAAACACCATATATTTT. This codes for CASSYLTGTNTIYF.

The chain uses TRBV24-1 and TRBJ2-3, with D possibly TRBD2 on 5 matching bases. From germline, CDR1 is KGHDR and CDR2 SFDVKD. Deletions cut 9 bases from V and 1 base from J, with 10 bases between. The CDR3 has 13 residues. The CDR3 DNA reads as TGTGCCACCGAGGGCGATGGCACAGATACGCAGTATTTT. Its protein is CATEGDGTDTQYF.

This clone showed up just a few times. The rearrangement links TRBV6-4 to TRBJ1-3; D is possibly TRBD1 (6 bases). The CDR3 sequence is 13 residues long. Germline V lookup: CDR1 MRHNA, CDR2 SNTAGT. The V gene lost 8 bases and the J gene lost 4 bases, with 12 bases spanning the gap. The chain's CDR3 is CASGARGGNTIYF. CDR3 sequence (DNA): TGTGCCAGCGGGGCCAGGGGAGGAAACACCATATATTTT.

The V and J genes are TRBV6-5 and TRBJ2-7; 7 bases are shared with TRBD1. J was trimmed by 2 bases and V by 4 bases; bases with no gene match: 8. The germline V gene has CDR1 MNHEY and CDR2 SVGAGI. This CDR3 region has 15 residues. The CDR3 coding sequence is TGTGCCAGCAGTTCGTGGTCAGGGGGAACCTACGAGCAGTACTTC. Residues: CASSSWSGGTYEQYF.